These T cell receptor beta chains were read from a single sample in a study of cytomegalovirus exposure and HLA in healthy donors. The assay was immunoSEQ multiplex PCR, and TCRdb's table has in-frame clones only and misses some. The data contain about 120,000 clones, 80% of them seen just once; the ten biggest clones take up 7.5% to 10%. Sample: PBMCs. The receptor source for this set is a female donor in good health and CMV-seropositive. CDR3s include the opening cysteine and the closing phenylalanine or tryptophan. The D gene is left open where the match is weak. Size is stated for part of the rows, as once, few or many counts, or as a class when the clone is expanded.

d_gene	abundance	v_gene	j_gene	CDR3nt	CDR3aa
TRBD2	NA	TRBV9	TRBJ2-1	TGTGCCAGCAGCGCGTGGACTAGCGGGGGGTACAATGAGCAGTTCTTC	CASSAWTSGGYNEQFF
NA	NA	TRBV30	TRBJ2-1	TGTGCCTGTCGCGGGGTCCCCGTAACCTACAATGAGCAGTTCTTC	CACRGVPVTYNEQFF
TRBD1	NA	TRBV9	TRBJ1-6	TGTGCCAGCGGGGACAGATCCGATTCACCCCTCCACTTT	CASGDRSDSPLHF
NA	NA	TRBV7-9	TRBJ2-7	TGTGCCAGCAGCATTTCCGGGACACTTTCCTACGAGCAGTACTTC	CASSISGTLSYEQYF
TRBD1	NA	TRBV28	TRBJ1-4	TGTGCCAGCAGTGCCATCCGACAGGGACTGACGAAACTGTTTTTT	CASSAIRQGLTKLFF
NA	few	TRBV9	TRBJ1-1	TGTGCCAGCAGCGTAGGGGCAGGGGAGTGGACTGAAGCTTTCTTT	CASSVGAGEWTEAFF
TRBD1	NA	TRBV27	TRBJ1-6	TGTGCCAGCAGTTTGGGACAGGGGTTTTCACCCCTCCACTTT	CASSLGQGFSPLHF
TRBD1	NA	TRBV5-4	TRBJ1-1	TGTGCCAGCAGTCTGACAGGGGGCGGTAATGAAGCTTTCTTT	CASSLTGGGNEAFF
TRBD1	NA	TRBV28	TRBJ1-5	TGTGCCAGCAGTTCCGGACAGGCTGGTCAGCCCCAGCATTTT	CASSSGQAGQPQHF
NA	NA	TRBV27	TRBJ1-2	TGTGCCAGCAGTTTCCAGGGAAGTGGAGACTATGGCTACACCTTC	CASSFQGSGDYGYTF
TRBD1	NA	TRBV5-4	TRBJ2-5	TGTGCCAGCAGCTTGACAGGGGAAGAGACCCAGTACTTC	CASSLTGEETQYF
NA	NA	TRBV7-3	TRBJ1-2	TGTGCCAGCAGCGCAGGTCCGGGGAACGGCTACACCTTC	CASSAGPGNGYTF
TRBD1	NA	TRBV5-1	TRBJ2-1	TGCGCCAGCAGCTTGGGACAGGGGGCGTTGGTGAATGAGCAGTTCTTC	CASSLGQGALVNEQFF
NA	NA	TRBV19	TRBJ1-6	TGTGCCAGTAGTATTTTTGGGCCGCAGGCCGGTAATTCACCCCTCCACTTT	CASSIFGPQAGNSPLHF
NA	NA	TRBV11-2	TRBJ1-1	TGTGCCAGCAGCACGTTGGCAGGGATTAGGGCTGAAGCTTTCTTT	CASSTLAGIRAEAFF
NA	NA	TRBV7-8	TRBJ2-5	TGTGCCAGCAGCGGTAGTAACCAAGAGACCCAGTACTTC	CASSGSNQETQYF
NA	NA	TRBV19	TRBJ1-4	TGTGCCAGTAGTAGCGGACAGTTGGGAAATGAAAAACTGTTTTTT	CASSSGQLGNEKLFF
NA	NA	TRBV7-3	TRBJ2-7	TGTGCCAGCAGCTTAGGATTAGCTAACGAGCAGTACTTC	CASSLGLANEQYF
NA	NA	TRBV6-1	TRBJ2-7	TGTGCCAGCAGTGACCGCTACGAGCAGTACTTC	CASSDRYEQYF
TRBD1	NA	TRBV5-1	TRBJ2-7	TGCGCCAGCAGCTCGGGACAGGGGTGGGACGAGCAGTACTTC	CASSSGQGWDEQYF
NA	NA	TRBV5-1	TRBJ2-2	TGCGCCAGCAGCTTCCGGGACAAGAACACCGGGGAGCTGTTTTTT	CASSFRDKNTGELFF
TRBD1	few	TRBV19	TRBJ1-5	TGTGCCAGTTCCCAGGACAGGGGGCGGGTTGGCAATCAGCCCCAGCATTTT	CASSQDRGRVGNQPQHF